These T cell receptor beta chains were read from a single sample in a study of T cell repertoires in cytomegalovirus infection. These receptors have no identified antigens. MiXCR, run by TCRdb on the reads, gives a single entry per CDR3 protein. The sample carries roughly 800,000 distinct CDR3 sequences, 25% to 35% recorded once. Specimen: cultured CD8+ T cells from PBMCs, collected from culture after CMV antigen stimulation. These TCRs come from a human donor in good health (CMV status not recorded). Some clones in this sample may be carry-over from other donors' samples. Both conserved end residues are part of each CDR3. A D gene is named only where the DNA matches it firmly. Clone size is stated in some rows and not others, as once, few, many or a class when expanded.

V,J,size,D,DNA,CDR3
TRBV5-4,TRBJ2-3,-,-,TGTGCCACCGGCGGCCGACCAGATACGCAGTATTTT,CATGGRPDTQYF
TRBV7-2,TRBJ2-7,many,-,TGTGCCAGCAGCTCCCAGCGGCGAGAGCAGTACTTC,CASSSQRREQYF
TRBV4-1,TRBJ2-4,many,TRBD2,TGCGCCAGCAGCCAAGGGGAGGGAGTGAACATTCAGTACTTC,CASSQGEGVNIQYF
TRBV4-1,TRBJ2-2,many,-,TGTGCCAGCAGCCGTAACACCGGGGAGCTGTTTTTT,CASSRNTGELFF
TRBV4-1,TRBJ1-5,-,TRBD1,TGCGCCAGCAGCCAGGGACAGTGGCAGCCCCAGCATTTT,CASSQGQWQPQHF
TRBV7-9,TRBJ1-6,-,TRBD1,TGTGCCAGCAGCTCGGACAGGGTAGTGAAGCGATCACCCCTCCACTTT,CASSSDRVVKRSPLHF
TRBV29-1,TRBJ2-5,-,TRBD1,TGCAGCGTTGAGGGGGACAGGGACGTCGAAGAGACCCAGTACTTC,CSVEGDRDVEETQYF
TRBV12-5,TRBJ2-1,few,TRBD1,TGTGCTAGTGGTTTGTTTCCGGGGACAGGGGCCTACAATGAGCAGTTCTTC,CASGLFPGTGAYNEQFF
TRBV6-4,TRBJ2-1,-,-,TGTGCCAGCGCCCAGGGAAATTCCTACAATGAGCAGTTCTTC,CASAQGNSYNEQFF
TRBV5-5,TRBJ2-4,-,TRBD2,TGTGCCAGCAGCTTGCTAGCGGGGAAAAACATTCAGTACTTC,CASSLLAGKNIQYF
TRBV20-1,TRBJ2-7,few,-,TGCAGTGCTAGGGGGGGGACATCGACCTACGAGCAGTACTTC,CSARGGTSTYEQYF
TRBV19,TRBJ2-7,many,TRBD1,TGTGCCAGTAGTTTCGGACAGGGTTACGAGCAGTACTTC,CASSFGQGYEQYF
TRBV12-3/TRBV12-4,TRBJ1-2,-,-,TGTGCCAGCACCCCAGACACCTTC,CASTPDTF
TRBV6-5,TRBJ2-3,few,TRBD2,TGTGCCAGCAGTTTCCTTAGCGGGGGAGGTCGCACAGATACGCAGTATTTT,CASSFLSGGGRTDTQYF
TRBV27,TRBJ1-3,-,TRBD1,TGTGCCAGCGGGACCACAGACAGGGTTGGTGGAAACACCATATATTTT,CASGTTDRVGGNTIYF
TRBV2,TRBJ1-6,many,-,TGTGCCAGCAGCGCAGGGGTGGCACCCCTCCACTTT,CASSAGVAPLHF
TRBV6-2/TRBV6-3,TRBJ1-2,-,-,TGTGCCAGCAGAGGAGTTCGTAGGACGGTCGAATATGGCTACACCTTC,CASRGVRRTVEYGYTF
TRBV7-2,TRBJ1-6,many,-,TGTGCCAGCAGCATAGGGGTTAGCTCCTATAATTCACCCCTCCACTTT,CASSIGVSSYNSPLHF
TRBV19,TRBJ1-2,few,-,TGTGCCAGTAGTATAGGGACTGGCTACACCTTC,CASSIGTGYTF
TRBV13,TRBJ2-1,once,-,TGTGCCAGCTTGAGGAGGGAGAACTACAATGAGCAGTTCTTC,CASLRRENYNEQFF
TRBV6-6,TRBJ2-1,-,TRBD2,TGTGCCAGCAGTCTAGCGGGGGGATCCGGGAATGAGCAGTTCTTC,CASSLAGGSGNEQFF
TRBV11-3,TRBJ1-1,-,TRBD1,TGTGCCAGCAGCTTAGAGGGACAGGGACCAGCTGAAGCTTTCTTT,CASSLEGQGPAEAFF
TRBV7-9,TRBJ2-5,few,-,TGTGCCAGCAGCCCCAGAAGACAAGAGACCCAGTACTTC,CASSPRRQETQYF
TRBV12-3/TRBV12-4,TRBJ2-2,many,-,TGTGCCAGCACCGGCACCGGGGAGCTGTTTTTT,CASTGTGELFF
TRBV6-5,TRBJ1-2,few,-,TGTGCCAGCAGTGATCCGGGACAAGACTATGGCTACACCTTC,CASSDPGQDYGYTF
TRBV12-3/TRBV12-4,TRBJ1-2,large,-,TGTGCCGGCAGGGAGAAAAACTATGGCTACACCTTC,CAGREKNYGYTF
TRBV12-3/TRBV12-4,TRBJ1-2,few,TRBD1,TGTGCCAGCAGTTTCGACAGGGCAACCGAGCTGGGCTACACCTTC,CASSFDRATELGYTF
TRBV6-6,TRBJ1-5,few,-,TGTGCCAGCAGTCCCTCGAGGAGCCTTTATAGCAATCAGCCCCAGCATTTT,CASSPSRSLYSNQPQHF
TRBV6-6,TRBJ2-1,-,-,TGTGCCAGCAGTTACGTGGAATTCAATGAGCAGTTCTTC,CASSYVEFNEQFF
TRBV6-5,TRBJ2-2,-,-,TGTGCCAGCAGTTACTCACTGCCGGGGGAGCTGTTTTTT,CASSYSLPGELFF
TRBV28,TRBJ1-5,-,-,TGTGCCAGCAGTTTAAGGCAGGGCAGGGGTCAGCCCCAGCATTTT,CASSLRQGRGQPQHF
TRBV12-3/TRBV12-4,TRBJ1-1,-,-,TGTGCCAGCACCCTAGGATCCTTCTACCACACTGAAGCTTTCTTT,CASTLGSFYHTEAFF